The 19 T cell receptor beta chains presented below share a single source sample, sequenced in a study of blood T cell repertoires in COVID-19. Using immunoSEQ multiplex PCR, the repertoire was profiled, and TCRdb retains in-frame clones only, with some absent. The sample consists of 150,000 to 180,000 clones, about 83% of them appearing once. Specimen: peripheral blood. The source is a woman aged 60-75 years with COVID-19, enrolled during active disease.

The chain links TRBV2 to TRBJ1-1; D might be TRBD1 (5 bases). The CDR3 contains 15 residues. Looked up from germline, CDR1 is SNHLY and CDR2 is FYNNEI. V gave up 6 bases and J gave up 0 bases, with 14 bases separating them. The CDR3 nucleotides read TGTGCCAGCAGGCGGGAGTCAGGGCTGAACACTGAAGCTTTCTTT. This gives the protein CASRRESGLNTEAFF.

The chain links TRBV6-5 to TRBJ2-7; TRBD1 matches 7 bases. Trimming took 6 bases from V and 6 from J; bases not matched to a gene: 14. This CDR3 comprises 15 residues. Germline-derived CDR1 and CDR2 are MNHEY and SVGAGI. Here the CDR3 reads CASRRGRQGDSEQYV. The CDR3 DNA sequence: TGTGCCAGCAGACGGGGCCGACAGGGTGATTCCGAGCAGTACGTC.

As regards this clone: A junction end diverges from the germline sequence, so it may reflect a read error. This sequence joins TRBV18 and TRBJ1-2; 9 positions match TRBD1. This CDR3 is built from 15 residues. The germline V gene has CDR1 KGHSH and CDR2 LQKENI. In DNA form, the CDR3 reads TGTGTCAGCTCACCACCGGGACAGGGATCGACTGGCTACACCTTC. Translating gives CVSSPPGQGSTGYTF.

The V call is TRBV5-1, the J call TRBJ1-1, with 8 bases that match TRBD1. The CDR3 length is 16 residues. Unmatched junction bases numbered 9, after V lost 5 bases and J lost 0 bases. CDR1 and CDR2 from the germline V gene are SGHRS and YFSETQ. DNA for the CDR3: TGCGCCAGCAGACCGGACAGGGATCTCATGAACACTGAAGCTTTCTTT. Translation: CASRPDRDLMNTEAFF.

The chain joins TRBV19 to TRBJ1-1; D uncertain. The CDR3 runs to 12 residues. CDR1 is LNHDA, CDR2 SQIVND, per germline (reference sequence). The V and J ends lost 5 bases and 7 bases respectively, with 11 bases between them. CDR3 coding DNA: TGTGCCAGTAGTCCCTTCTATGGTGAAGCTTTCTTT. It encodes CASSPFYGEAFF.

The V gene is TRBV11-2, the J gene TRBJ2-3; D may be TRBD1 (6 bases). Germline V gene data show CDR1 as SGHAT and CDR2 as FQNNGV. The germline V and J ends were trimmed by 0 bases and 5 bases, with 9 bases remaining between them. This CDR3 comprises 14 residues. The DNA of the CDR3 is TGTGCCAGCAGCTTAGATAGGGGGTTAGATACGCAGTATTTT. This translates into CASSLDRGLDTQYF.

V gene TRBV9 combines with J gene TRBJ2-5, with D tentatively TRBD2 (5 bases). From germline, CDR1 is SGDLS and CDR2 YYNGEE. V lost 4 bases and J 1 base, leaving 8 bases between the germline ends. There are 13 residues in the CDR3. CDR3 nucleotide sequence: TGTGCCAGCAGCAGAGCGGCCCAAGAGACCCAGTACTTC. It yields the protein CASSRAAQETQYF.

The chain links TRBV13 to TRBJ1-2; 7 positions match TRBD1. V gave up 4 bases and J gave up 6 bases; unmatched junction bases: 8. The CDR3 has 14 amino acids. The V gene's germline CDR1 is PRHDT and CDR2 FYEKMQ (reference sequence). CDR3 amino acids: CASSSGRQGNGYTF. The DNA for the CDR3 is TGTGCCAGCAGCTCCGGAAGACAGGGAAATGGCTACACCTTC. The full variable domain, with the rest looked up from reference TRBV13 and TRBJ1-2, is AAGVIQSPRHLIKEKRETATLKCYPIPRHDTVYWYQQGPGQDPQFLISFYEKMQSDKGSIPDRFSAQQFSDYHSELNMSSLELGDSALYFCASSSGRQGNGYTFGSGTRLTVV.

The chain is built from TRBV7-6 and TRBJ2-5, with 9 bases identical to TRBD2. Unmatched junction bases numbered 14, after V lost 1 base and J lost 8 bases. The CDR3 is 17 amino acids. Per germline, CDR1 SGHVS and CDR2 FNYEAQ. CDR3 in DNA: TGTGCCAGCAGCTTAGGATCAGCGGGGGGCCAGGGTGGTACCCAGTACTTC. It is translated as CASSLGSAGGQGGTQYF.

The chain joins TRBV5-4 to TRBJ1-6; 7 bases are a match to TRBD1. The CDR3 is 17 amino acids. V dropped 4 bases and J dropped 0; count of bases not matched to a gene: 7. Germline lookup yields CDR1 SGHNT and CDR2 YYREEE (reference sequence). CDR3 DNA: TGTGCCAGCAGCGCCCAAACAGGGGACTCCTATAATTCACCCCTCCACTTT. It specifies CASSAQTGDSYNSPLHF.

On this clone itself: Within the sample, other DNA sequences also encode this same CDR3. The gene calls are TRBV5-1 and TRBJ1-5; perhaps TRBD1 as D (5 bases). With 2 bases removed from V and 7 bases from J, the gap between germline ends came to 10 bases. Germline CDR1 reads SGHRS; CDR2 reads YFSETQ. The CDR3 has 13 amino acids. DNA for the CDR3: TGCGCCAGCAGCTTAGGAGGGGACCAGCCCCAGCATTTT. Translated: CASSLGGDQPQHF.

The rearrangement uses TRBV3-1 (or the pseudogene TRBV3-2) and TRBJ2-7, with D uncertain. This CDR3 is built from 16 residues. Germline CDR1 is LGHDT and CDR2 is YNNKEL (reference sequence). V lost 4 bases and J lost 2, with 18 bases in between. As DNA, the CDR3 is TGTGCCAGCAGCCGAAATGAAGTTAGCCGAACCTACGAGCAGTACTTC. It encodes CASSRNEVSRTYEQYF.

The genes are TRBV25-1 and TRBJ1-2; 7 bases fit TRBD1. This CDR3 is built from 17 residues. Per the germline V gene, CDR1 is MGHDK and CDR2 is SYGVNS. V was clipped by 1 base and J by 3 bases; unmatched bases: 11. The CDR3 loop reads CASSESHGTAFYYGYTF. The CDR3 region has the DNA TGTGCCAGCAGTGAATCCCACGGGACAGCCTTTTACTATGGCTACACCTTC.

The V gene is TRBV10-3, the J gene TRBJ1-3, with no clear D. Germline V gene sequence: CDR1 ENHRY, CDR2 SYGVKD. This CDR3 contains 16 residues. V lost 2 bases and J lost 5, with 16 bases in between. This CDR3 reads CAISEVRFRERNTIYF. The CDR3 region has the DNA TGTGCCATCAGTGAGGTCAGGTTTCGGGAGAGAAACACCATATATTTT.

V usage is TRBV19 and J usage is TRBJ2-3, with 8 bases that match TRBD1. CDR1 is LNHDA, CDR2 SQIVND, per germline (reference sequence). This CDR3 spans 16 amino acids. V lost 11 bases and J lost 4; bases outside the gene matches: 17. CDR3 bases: TGTGCCTCAGGGGGCCGGGGGCGAGTTGAAGCAGATACGCAGTATTTT. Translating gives CASGGRGRVEADTQYF.

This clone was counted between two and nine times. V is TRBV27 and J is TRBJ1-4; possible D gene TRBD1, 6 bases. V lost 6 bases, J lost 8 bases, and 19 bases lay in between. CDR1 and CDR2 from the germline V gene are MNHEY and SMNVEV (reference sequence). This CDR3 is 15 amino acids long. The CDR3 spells CASSTGQTNWEKLFF. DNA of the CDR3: TGTGCCAGCAGCACGGGACAAACAAATTGGGAAAAACTGTTTTTT.

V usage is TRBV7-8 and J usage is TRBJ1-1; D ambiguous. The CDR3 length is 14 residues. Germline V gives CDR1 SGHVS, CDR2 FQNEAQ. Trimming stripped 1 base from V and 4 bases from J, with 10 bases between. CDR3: CASSLVVRGTEAFF. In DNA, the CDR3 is TGTGCCAGCAGCTTAGTTGTCCGGGGCACTGAAGCTTTCTTT.

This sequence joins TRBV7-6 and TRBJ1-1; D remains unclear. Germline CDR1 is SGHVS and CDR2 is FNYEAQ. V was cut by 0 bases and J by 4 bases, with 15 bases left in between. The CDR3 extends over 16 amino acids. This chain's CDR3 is CASSLASSGTSTEAFF. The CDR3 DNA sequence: TGTGCCAGCAGCTTAGCATCTAGTGGCACGAGCACTGAAGCTTTCTTT.

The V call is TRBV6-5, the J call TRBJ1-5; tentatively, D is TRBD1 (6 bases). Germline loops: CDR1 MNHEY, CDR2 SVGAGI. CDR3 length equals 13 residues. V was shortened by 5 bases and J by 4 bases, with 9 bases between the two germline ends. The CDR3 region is CASSPQGNQPQHF. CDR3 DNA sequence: TGTGCCAGCAGTCCACAGGGAAATCAGCCCCAGCATTTT.